The entry below gives a single TCR beta chain sequence along with its context. The V end lost 1 base, the J end lost 2 bases, and 5 bases lay between the germline ends. The CDR3 has 13 residues. CDR1 is LGHDT, CDR2 YNNKEL, per germline (reference sequence). Libraries were prepared by immunoSEQ multiplex PCR; TCRdb keeps only in-frame clonotypes and omits some of them. This sample has around 150,000 clones, with 80% to 90% found just once. The data derive from a study of blood T cell repertoires in COVID-19. Study in general: PBMCs, B-cell-depleted T cells, or T cells provided the cDNA or gDNA that made up the material.

Source material: peripheral blood. The source is a man between 70 and 80 years old with acute or convalescent COVID-19. This chain joins TRBV3-1 (or the pseudogene TRBV3-2) and TRBJ2-5, with TRBD2 as a possible D gene (5 bases). CDR3 sequence reads: CASSQAGQETQYF. The CDR3 DNA follows: TGTGCCAGCAGCCAAGCGGGGCAAGAGACCCAGTACTTC.